One and the same sample provided the 12 T cell receptor beta chains below, sequenced in a study of blood T cell repertoires in COVID-19. Measured with immunoSEQ multiplex PCR; TCRdb has only the in-frame clones, and not every one. The table has about 440,000 clones, 90% seen once. The sample comprised PBMCs or T cells enriched from blood (not recorded which). Every receptor here comes from a man between 18 and 35 years old who had recovered from COVID-19.

The sample holds one count of this clone. The chain recombines TRBV25-1 with TRBJ1-3; D gene uncertain. The CDR3 sequence is 14 residues long. Germline lookup yields CDR1 MGHDK and CDR2 SYGVNS. Trimming took off 0 bases at V and 7 bases at J, with 10 bases between the two ends. CDR3 amino acids: CASSEYLKSNTIYF. CDR3 coding DNA: TGTGCCAGCAGTGAATATTTGAAGAGCAACACCATATATTTT. Full variable domain (rest looked up from reference TRBV25-1 and TRBJ1-3): EADIYQTPRYLVIGTGKKITLECSQTMGHDKMYWYQQDPGMELHLIHYSYGVNSTEKGDLSSESTVSRIRTEHFPLTLESARPSHTSQYLCASSEYLKSNTIYFGEGSWLTVV.

This chain links TRBV25-1 with TRBJ1-5; D possibly corresponds to TRBD1 (5 bases). Trimming took 1 base from V and 7 from J, leaving 11 bases between them. There are 14 residues in the CDR3. The germline CDR1 and CDR2 sequences are MGHDK and SYGVNS. The DNA of the CDR3 is TGTGCCAGCAGTGAATCGGGGGAGCGGCAGCCCCAGCATTTT. It translates to CASSESGERQPQHF. Drawing the rest from reference TRBV25-1 and TRBJ1-5, the complete variable domain is EADIYQTPRYLVIGTGKKITLECSQTMGHDKMYWYQQDPGMELHLIHYSYGVNSTEKGDLSSESTVSRIRTEHFPLTLESARPSHTSQYLCASSESGERQPQHFGDGTRLSIL.

The V gene is TRBV7-9, the J gene TRBJ2-5; D may be TRBD2 (6 bases). The V end lost 1 base, the J end lost 1 base, and 13 bases lay between the germline ends. The CDR3 spans 16 residues. CDR1 and CDR2 from the germline V gene are SEHNR and FQNEAQ (reference sequence). The CDR3 loop is CASSLVSSGFQETQYF. The CDR3 DNA is TGTGCCAGCAGCTTAGTCAGTAGCGGATTCCAAGAGACCCAGTACTTC.

J is TRBJ1-3 and V is TRBV4-1; a possible D gene is TRBD1 (5 bases). Deletions cut 3 bases from V and 1 base from J, with 13 bases between. Germline loops: CDR1 MGHRA, CDR2 YSYEKL. This CDR3 has 16 amino acids. The CDR3, as DNA: TGCGCCAGCAGCCACCCCCAGGGCACTTCTGGAAACACCATATATTTT. Amino acids: CASSHPQGTSGNTIYF.

The V and J genes are TRBV6-5 and TRBJ1-2; D remains ambiguous. V was clipped by 6 bases and J by 2 bases, with 10 bases between them. This CDR3 has 13 residues. Looked up from germline, CDR1 is MNHEY and CDR2 is SVGAGI. CDR3 protein: CASSPRHNYGYTF. CDR3 sequence (DNA): TGTGCCAGCAGCCCCAGACACAACTATGGCTACACCTTC.

The table lists this clone with a count of one. This chain connects TRBV5-1 to TRBJ1-6; a weak D match, TRBD1 (6 bases). Trimming took off 3 bases at V and 4 bases at J, with 14 bases between the two ends. This CDR3 is built from 16 residues. CDR1 is SGHRS, CDR2 YFSETQ, per germline. This CDR3 reads CASSSRERGYNSPLHF. In DNA, the CDR3 is TGCGCCAGCAGCTCCAGGGAGAGGGGGTATAATTCACCCCTCCACTTT.

V is TRBV2 and J is TRBJ1-4; 7 bases agree with TRBD1. The CDR3 has 15 amino acids. Germline CDR1 and CDR2: SNHLY and FYNNEI. The V segment lost 4 bases and the J segment 6 bases; nucleotides outside the gene matches: 8. CDR3 sequence (DNA): TGTGCCAGCAGTGTATCAGGGGGGAACGATGAAAAACTGTTTTTT. As protein: CASSVSGGNDEKLFF. Looking up the rest from reference TRBV2 and TRBJ1-4 gives the full variable domain: EPEVTQTPSHQVTQMGQEVILRCVPISNHLYFYWYRQILGQKVEFLVSFYNNEISEKSEIFDDQFSVERPDGSNFTLKIRSTKLEDSAMYFCASSVSGGNDEKLFFGSGTQLSVL.

J is TRBJ1-1 and V is TRBV3-1 (or the pseudogene TRBV3-2), with 10 positions matching TRBD1. The CDR3 loop spans 14 amino acids. With 0 bases clipped from V and 11 bases from J, the junction kept 6 bases outside the gene matches. Germline V CDR1 and CDR2: LGHDT, YNNKEL (reference sequence). CDR3 DNA sequence: TGTGCCAGCAGCCAAGAGACAGGGGGCTACGTGGCTTTCTTT. The encoded protein is CASSQETGGYVAFF.

This chain joins TRBV5-4 and TRBJ1-4; D is unresolved. The CDR3 has 14 amino acids. V was trimmed by 3 bases and J by 7 bases, leaving 13 bases between them. From germline, CDR1 is SGHNT and CDR2 YYREEE (reference sequence). The CDR3 sequence: CASSSPGGSEKLFF. Here the CDR3 DNA reads TGTGCCAGCAGCTCCCCCGGTGGGAGTGAAAAACTGTTTTTT. Using reference TRBV5-4 and TRBJ1-4 for the parts outside the CDR3, the full variable domain is ETGVTQSPTHLIKTRGQQVTLRCSSQSGHNTVSWYQQALGQGPQFIFQYYREEENGRGNFPPRFSGLQFPNYSSELNVNALELDDSALYLCASSSPGGSEKLFFGSGTQLSVL.

The sample holds one count of this clone. J is TRBJ1-1 and V is TRBV3-1 (or the pseudogene TRBV3-2), with 7 bases identical to TRBD1. The V gene end was trimmed by 0 bases and the J gene end by 11 bases; junction bases not matched to a gene: 9. This CDR3 spans 14 amino acids. CDR1 LGHDT and CDR2 YNNKEL come from the germline V gene (reference sequence). DNA of the CDR3: TGTGCCAGCAGCCAAGATCTGGACAGGTTTGTTGCTTTCTTT. It translates to CASSQDLDRFVAFF.

This sequence joins TRBV5-1 and TRBJ2-2, with TRBD2 identical over 7 bases. The junction had 2 bases not matched to a gene; V was cut back by 0 bases and J by 6 bases. The length of the CDR3 is 14 residues. Germline-derived CDR1 and CDR2 are SGHRS and YFSETQ. The CDR3 reads CASSLGLAAGELFF. In DNA form, the CDR3 reads TGCGCCAGCAGCTTGGGACTAGCCGCCGGGGAGCTGTTTTTT.

The chain links TRBV3-1 (or the pseudogene TRBV3-2) to TRBJ1-1; no reliable D call. From germline, CDR1 is LGHDT and CDR2 YNNKEL (reference sequence). The CDR3 length is 14 residues. V gave up 7 bases and J gave up 1 base, with 13 bases separating them. CDR3 in amino acids: CASKKEGTNTEAFF. Here the CDR3 DNA reads TGTGCCAGCAAAAAAGAGGGCACGAACACTGAAGCTTTCTTT.